This T cell receptor (beta chain) was documented in a study of read filtering for tumor transcriptome and immune sequencing. This clonotype has at least ten counts. From approximately 400 ng of RNA, a library with molecular barcoded alpha/delta and beta/gamma adaptors was made. TCRdb re-called the reads with MiXCR, one entry per CDR3 protein. The table has about 86,000 distinct CDR3 sequences, 10% to 15% seen once. The TCR was taken from a donor aged 40 or over with multiple myeloma. Sequenced material: a population of CD138-negative cells sorted from bone marrow.

CDR3 DNA: TGTGCCAGCAGCCAAGGGTCCAGCGGACTCTACAATGAGCAGTTCTTC. Translating it yields CASSQGSSGLYNEQFF. The chain joins TRBV4-2 to TRBJ2-1, with a possible D match to TRBD2 (5 bases). Germline assignment: CDR1 LGHNA and CDR2 YNFKEQ. Deletions cut 1 base from V and 3 bases from J, with 13 bases between. The CDR3 length is 16 residues.